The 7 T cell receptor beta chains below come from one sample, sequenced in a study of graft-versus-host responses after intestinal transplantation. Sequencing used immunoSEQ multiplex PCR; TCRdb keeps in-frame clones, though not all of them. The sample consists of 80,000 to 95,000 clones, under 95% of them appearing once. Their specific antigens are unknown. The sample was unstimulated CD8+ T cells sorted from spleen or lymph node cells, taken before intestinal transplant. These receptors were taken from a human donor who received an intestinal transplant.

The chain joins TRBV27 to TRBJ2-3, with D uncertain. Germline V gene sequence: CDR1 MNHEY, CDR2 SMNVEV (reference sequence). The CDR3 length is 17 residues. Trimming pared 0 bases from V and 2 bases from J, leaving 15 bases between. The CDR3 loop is CASSLSPFRRHTDTQYF. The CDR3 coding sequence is TGTGCCAGCAGTTTATCTCCCTTCAGGCGACACACAGATACGCAGTATTTT.

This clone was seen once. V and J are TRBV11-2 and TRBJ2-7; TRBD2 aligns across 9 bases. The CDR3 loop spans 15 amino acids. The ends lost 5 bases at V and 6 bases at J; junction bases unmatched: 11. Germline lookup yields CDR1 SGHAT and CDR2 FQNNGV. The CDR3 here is CASSRSGGGAGEQYF. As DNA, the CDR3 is TGTGCCAGCAGCCGCTCGGGCGGGGGGGCGGGCGAGCAGTACTTC.

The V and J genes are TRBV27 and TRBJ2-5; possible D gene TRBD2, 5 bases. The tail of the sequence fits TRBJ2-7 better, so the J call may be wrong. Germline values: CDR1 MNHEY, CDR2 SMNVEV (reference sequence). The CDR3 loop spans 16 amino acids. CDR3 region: CASSSAGGGDPGEQYF. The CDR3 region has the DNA TGTGCCAGCAGTTCCGCCGGAGGAGGAGATCCAGGCGAGCAGTACTTC.

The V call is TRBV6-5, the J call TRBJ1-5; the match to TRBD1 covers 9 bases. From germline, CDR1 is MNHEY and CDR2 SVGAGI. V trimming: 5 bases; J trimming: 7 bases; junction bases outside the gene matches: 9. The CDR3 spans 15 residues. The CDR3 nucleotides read TGTGCCAGCAGTCCTGGGGGACAGGGAGTACAGCCCCAGCATTTT. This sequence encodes CASSPGGQGVQPQHF.

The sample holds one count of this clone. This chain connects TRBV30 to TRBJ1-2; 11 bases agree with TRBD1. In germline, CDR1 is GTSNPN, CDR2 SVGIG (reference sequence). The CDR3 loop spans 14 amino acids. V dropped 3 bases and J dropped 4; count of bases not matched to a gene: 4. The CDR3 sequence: CAWSHGTGGYGYTF. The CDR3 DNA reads TGTGCCTGGAGCCACGGGACAGGGGGCTATGGCTACACCTTC.

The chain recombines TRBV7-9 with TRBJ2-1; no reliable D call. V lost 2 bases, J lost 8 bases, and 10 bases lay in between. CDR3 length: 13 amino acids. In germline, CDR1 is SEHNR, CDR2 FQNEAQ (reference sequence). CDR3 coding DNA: TGTGCCAGCAGCTTATATAGCATATATGAGCAGTTCTTC. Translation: CASSLYSIYEQFF.

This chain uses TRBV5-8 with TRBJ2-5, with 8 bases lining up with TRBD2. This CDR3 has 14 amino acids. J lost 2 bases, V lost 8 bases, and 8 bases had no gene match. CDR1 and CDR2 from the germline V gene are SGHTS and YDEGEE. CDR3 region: CASWAGGLQETQYF. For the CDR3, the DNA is TGTGCCAGTTGGGCGGGGGGACTACAAGAGACCCAGTACTTC.